This T cell receptor (beta chain) came from a study of blood T cell repertoires in COVID-19. About the research overall: COVID-19 samples collected from the United States, Italy and Spain covered acute and convalescent phases.

Ages ranged from about 18 to 89 years, with residence in about 24 US areas. Under the authors' procedure: It was from reference gene primer amplification that nucleated cell counts were estimated. Sequenced by immunoSEQ multiplex PCR; TCRdb stores in-frame clones only, minus some. The D gene and trimming were derived from the DNA, and the V and J assignments and clone size from that table. The sample lists approximately 210,000 clones; 76% were seen once. This clone was seen a handful of times. The germline CDR1 and CDR2 sequences are LGHDT and YNNKEL (reference sequence). The ends were cut back, 4 bases at V and 3 bases at J, with 9 bases in the middle. This CDR3 contains 13 residues.

The specimen was PBMCs or T cells enriched from blood (not recorded which). The chain combines TRBV3-1 (or the pseudogene TRBV3-2) with TRBJ1-1; no reliable D call. The clonotype originates from a woman between 50 and 59 years old with acute COVID-19. DNA for the CDR3: TGTGCCAGCAGCCCCGCGGGGTACACTGAAGCTTTCTTT. Its protein is CASSPAGYTEAFF.